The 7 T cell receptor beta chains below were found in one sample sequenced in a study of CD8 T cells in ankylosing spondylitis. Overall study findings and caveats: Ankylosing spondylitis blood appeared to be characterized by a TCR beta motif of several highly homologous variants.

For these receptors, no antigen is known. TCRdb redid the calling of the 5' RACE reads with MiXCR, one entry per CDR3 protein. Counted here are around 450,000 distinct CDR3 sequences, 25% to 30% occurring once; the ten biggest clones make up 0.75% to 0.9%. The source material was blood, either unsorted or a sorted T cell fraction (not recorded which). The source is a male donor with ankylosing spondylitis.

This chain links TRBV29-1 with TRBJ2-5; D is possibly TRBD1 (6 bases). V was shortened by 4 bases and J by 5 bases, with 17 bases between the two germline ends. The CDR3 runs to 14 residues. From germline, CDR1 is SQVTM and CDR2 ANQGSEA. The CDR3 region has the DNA TGCAGCGTTGTTCAGGGGCACATTCCGGAGACCCAGTACTTC. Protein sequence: CSVVQGHIPETQYF.

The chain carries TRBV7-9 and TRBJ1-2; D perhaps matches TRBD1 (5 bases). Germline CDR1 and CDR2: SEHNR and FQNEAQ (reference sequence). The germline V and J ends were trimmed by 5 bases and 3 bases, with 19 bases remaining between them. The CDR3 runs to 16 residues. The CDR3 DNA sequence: TGTGCCAGCAGCCCTTCGGGACTCACCGGGGACTATGGCTACACCTTC. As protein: CASSPSGLTGDYGYTF.

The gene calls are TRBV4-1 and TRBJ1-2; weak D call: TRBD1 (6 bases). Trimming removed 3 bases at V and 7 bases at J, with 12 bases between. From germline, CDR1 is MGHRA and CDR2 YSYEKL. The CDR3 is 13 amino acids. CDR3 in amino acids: CASSQGGRPGYTF. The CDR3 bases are TGCGCCAGCAGCCAGGGGGGCCGACCTGGCTACACCTTC.

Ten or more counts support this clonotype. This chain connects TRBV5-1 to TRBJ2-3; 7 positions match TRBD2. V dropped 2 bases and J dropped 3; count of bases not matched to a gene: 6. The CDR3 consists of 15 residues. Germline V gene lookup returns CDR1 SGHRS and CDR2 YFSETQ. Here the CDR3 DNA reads TGCGCCAGCAGCTTAATGGTGCGGGAGACAGATACGCAGTATTTT. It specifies CASSLMVRETDTQYF.

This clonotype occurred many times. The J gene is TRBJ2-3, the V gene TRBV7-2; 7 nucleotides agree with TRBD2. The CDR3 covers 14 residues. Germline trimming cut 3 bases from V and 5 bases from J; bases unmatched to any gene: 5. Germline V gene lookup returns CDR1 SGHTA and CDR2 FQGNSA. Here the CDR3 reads CASSFAGAGDTQYF. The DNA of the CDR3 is TGTGCCAGCAGCTTTGCGGGAGCGGGAGATACGCAGTATTTT.

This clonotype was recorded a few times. The CDR3 is CASRATMWRHYGYTF. DNA for the CDR3: TGTGCCAGCAGGGCCACAATGTGGCGTCACTATGGCTACACCTTC. The rearrangement links TRBV6-4 to TRBJ1-2, with D unclear. This CDR3 spans 15 amino acids. CDR1 is MRHNA and CDR2 is SNTAGT in the germline V gene. V was trimmed by 6 bases and J by 3 bases, leaving 17 bases between them.

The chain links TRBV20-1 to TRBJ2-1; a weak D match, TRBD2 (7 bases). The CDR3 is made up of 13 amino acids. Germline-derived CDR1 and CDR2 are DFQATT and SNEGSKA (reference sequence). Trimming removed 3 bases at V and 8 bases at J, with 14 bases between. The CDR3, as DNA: TGCAGTGCTAGTCCCCTCGGGGGGCATGAGCAGTTCTTC. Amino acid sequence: CSASPLGGHEQFF.